The text below deals with one T cell receptor (beta chain). Its matching antigen is unknown. TCRdb re-analyzed the 5' RACE reads; it lists each CDR3 protein once, without DNA. The sample table sets out about 330,000 distinct CDR3 sequences. The CDR3 consists of 13 residues. CDR1 and CDR2 from the germline V gene are MNHEY and SMNVEV (reference sequence). The draw for each donor consisted of a single 2.5 ml blood sample. Whole blood served as the source of total RNA, and no T cell sorting took place. This entry belongs to a study of monozygotic twins with inflammatory bowel disease. General study results and limits: Healthy twins shared more clonotypes with others than IBD patients, most markedly active ones.

The rearrangement joins TRBV27 to TRBJ2-2; the TRBD2 assignment by TCRdb is unverifiable without DNA. The sequence came from a human donor with ulcerative colitis or Crohn's disease, or a healthy co-twin of an affected twin (not recorded which). The sequencing input was blood. The CDR3 here is CASRKRGTGELFF.